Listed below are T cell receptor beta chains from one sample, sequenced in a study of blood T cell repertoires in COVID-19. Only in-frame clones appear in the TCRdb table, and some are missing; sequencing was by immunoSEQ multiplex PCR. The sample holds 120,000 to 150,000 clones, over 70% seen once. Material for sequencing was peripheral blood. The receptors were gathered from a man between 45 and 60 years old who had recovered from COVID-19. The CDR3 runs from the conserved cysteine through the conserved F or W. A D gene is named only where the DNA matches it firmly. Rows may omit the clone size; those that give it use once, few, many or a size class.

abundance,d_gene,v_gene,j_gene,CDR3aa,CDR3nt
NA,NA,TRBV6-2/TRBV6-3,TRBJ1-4,CASSSTDRLGKLFF,TGTGCCAGCAGTTCAACAGACAGGTTGGGAAAACTGTTTTTT
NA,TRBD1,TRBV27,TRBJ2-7,CASSLWARGNGVTYEQYF,TGTGCCAGCAGTTTATGGGCCAGGGGGAACGGGGTCACCTACGAGCAGTACTTC
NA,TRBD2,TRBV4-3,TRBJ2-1,CASSQDPSGTSYRNEQFF,TGCGCCAGCAGCCAAGATCCCTCCGGGACTAGCTACCGAAATGAGCAGTTCTTC
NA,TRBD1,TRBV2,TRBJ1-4,CASRETGATNEKLFF,TGTGCCAGCAGGGAAACAGGGGCAACTAATGAAAAACTGTTTTTT
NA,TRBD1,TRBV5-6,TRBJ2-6,CASSELRQGRGANVLTF,TGTGCCAGCAGCGAGTTACGACAGGGGAGAGGGGCCAACGTCCTGACTTTC
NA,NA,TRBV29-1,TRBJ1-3,CSVAPGTTGNTIYF,TGCAGCGTCGCCCCGGGGACTACTGGAAACACCATATATTTT
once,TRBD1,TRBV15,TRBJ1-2,CATSRGGTGSNYGYTF,TGTGCCACCAGCAGAGGTGGGACAGGGTCGAACTATGGCTACACCTTC
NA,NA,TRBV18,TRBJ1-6,CASSTQQSSYNSPLHF,TGTGCCAGCTCAACACAACAGAGCTCCTATAATTCACCCCTCCACTTT
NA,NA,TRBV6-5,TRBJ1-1,CASSYDRTNTEAFF,TGTGCCAGCAGTTACGACAGAACGAACACTGAAGCTTTCTTT
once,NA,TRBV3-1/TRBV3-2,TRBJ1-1,CASSQVRSDTEAFF,TGTGCCAGCAGCCAAGTCAGGTCGGACACTGAAGCTTTCTTT
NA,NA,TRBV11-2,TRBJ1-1,CASSLQTMRTEAFF,TGTGCCAGCAGCTTACAGACCATGAGGACTGAAGCTTTCTTT
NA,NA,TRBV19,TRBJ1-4,CASSRGSLMGNEKLFF,TGTGCCAGTAGTAGAGGGTCCCTGATGGGAAATGAAAAACTGTTTTTT
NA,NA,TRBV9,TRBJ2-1,CASSIWDTSYNEQFF,TGTGCCAGCAGCATCTGGGACACCTCCTACAATGAGCAGTTCTTC
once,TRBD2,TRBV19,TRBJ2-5,CASSTPGLAGEETQYF,TGTGCCAGTAGTACACCGGGACTAGCGGGTGAAGAGACCCAGTACTTC
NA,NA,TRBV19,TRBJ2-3,CASSPASGDTQYF,TGTGCCAGTAGTCCCGCCTCGGGAGATACGCAGTATTTT
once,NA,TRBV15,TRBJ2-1,CATSVGVGSGQFF,TGTGCCACCAGCGTAGGGGTTGGTTCTGGGCAGTTCTTC
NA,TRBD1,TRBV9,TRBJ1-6,CASSAPLGGGRRHSPLHF,TGTGCCAGCAGCGCTCCCCTCGGAGGGGGCCGGAGGCATTCACCCCTCCACTTT
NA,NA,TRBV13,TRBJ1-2,CASSPGQTSNYGYTF,TGTGCCAGCAGCCCAGGACAGACATCTAACTATGGCTACACCTTC
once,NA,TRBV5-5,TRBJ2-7,CASSLDPVTYEQYF,TGTGCCAGCAGCTTGGATCCAGTGACCTACGAGCAGTACTTC
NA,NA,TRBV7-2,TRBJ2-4,CASSLQGSKNIQYF,TGTGCCAGCAGCTTACAGGGGTCCAAAAACATTCAGTACTTC
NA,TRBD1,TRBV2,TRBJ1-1,CASLLSGQGDTEAFF,TGTGCCAGCCTCCTATCGGGACAGGGTGACACTGAAGCTTTCTTT
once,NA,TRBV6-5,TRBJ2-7,CASSTGGSVPEQYF,TGTGCCAGCAGCACGGGGGGCTCCGTCCCCGAGCAGTACTTC
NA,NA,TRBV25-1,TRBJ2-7,CASSESRMGGSYEQYF,TGTGCCAGCAGTGAATCCAGGATGGGAGGCTCCTACGAGCAGTACTTC
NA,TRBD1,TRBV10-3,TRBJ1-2,CAISESGQGVSGYTF,TGTGCCATCAGTGAATCGGGACAGGGGGTAAGCGGCTACACCTTC
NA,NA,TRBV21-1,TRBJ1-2,CAEGAMAGYTF,TGTGCTGAGGGGGCGATGGCTGGCTACACCTTC
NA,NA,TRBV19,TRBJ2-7,CASSILGASYEQYF,TGTGCCAGTAGTATATTAGGGGCCTCCTACGAGCAGTACTTC
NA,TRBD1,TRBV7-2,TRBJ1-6,CASSLGEDRGTNSPLHF,TGTGCCAGCAGCTTAGGGGAAGACAGGGGCACTAATTCACCCCTCCACTTT
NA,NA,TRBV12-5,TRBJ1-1,CASAPTGRDPPEAFF,TGTGCTAGTGCCCCGACCGGGAGGGACCCCCCTGAAGCTTTCTTT
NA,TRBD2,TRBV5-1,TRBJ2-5,CASRTSGGRETQYF,TGCGCCAGCAGGACTAGCGGGGGTAGGGAGACCCAGTACTTC
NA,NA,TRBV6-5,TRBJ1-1,CATRRGGYESTEAFF,TGTGCCACCCGTCGGGGGGGCTACGAAAGCACTGAAGCTTTCTTT
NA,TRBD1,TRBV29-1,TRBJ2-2,CSVEVGTGDTGELFF,TGCAGCGTTGAAGTTGGGACAGGCGACACCGGGGAGCTGTTTTTT
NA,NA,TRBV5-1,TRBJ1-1,CASSIGQPRTEAFF,TGCGCCAGCAGCATAGGACAGCCGCGGACTGAAGCTTTCTTT
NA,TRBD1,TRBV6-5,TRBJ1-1,CASRAIRTGGTEAFF,TGTGCCAGCAGAGCAATAAGGACAGGGGGCACTGAAGCTTTCTTT
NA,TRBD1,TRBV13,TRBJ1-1,CASSYGDRINTEAFF,TGTGCCAGCAGCTACGGGGACAGGATTAACACTGAAGCTTTCTTT
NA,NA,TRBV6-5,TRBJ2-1,CASSYSLSGSGNEQFF,TGTGCCAGCAGTTACTCGCTGTCAGGGTCAGGGAATGAGCAGTTCTTC
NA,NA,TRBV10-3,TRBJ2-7,CAISPLGTPTGEQYF,TGTGCCATCAGCCCGCTCGGGACACCCACGGGAGAGCAGTACTTC
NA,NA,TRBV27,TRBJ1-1,CASRGTKQAEAFF,TGTGCCAGCAGAGGGACAAAACAGGCTGAAGCTTTCTTT
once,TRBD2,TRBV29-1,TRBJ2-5,CSVSAGGQETQYF,TGCAGCGTTTCAGCGGGGGGGCAGGAGACCCAGTACTTC